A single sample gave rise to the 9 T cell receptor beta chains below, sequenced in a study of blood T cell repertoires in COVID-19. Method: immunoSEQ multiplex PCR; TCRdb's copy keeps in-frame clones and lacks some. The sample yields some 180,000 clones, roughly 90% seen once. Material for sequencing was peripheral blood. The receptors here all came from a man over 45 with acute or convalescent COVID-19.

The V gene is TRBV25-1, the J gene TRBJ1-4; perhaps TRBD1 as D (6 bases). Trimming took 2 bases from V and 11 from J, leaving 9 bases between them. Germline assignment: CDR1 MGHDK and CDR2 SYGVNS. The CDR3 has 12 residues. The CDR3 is CASSEGQRKLFF. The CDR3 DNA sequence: TGTGCCAGCAGTGAAGGACAGAGGAAACTGTTTTTT. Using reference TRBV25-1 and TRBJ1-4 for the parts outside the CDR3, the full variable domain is EADIYQTPRYLVIGTGKKITLECSQTMGHDKMYWYQQDPGMELHLIHYSYGVNSTEKGDLSSESTVSRIRTEHFPLTLESARPSHTSQYLCASSEGQRKLFFGSGTQLSVL.

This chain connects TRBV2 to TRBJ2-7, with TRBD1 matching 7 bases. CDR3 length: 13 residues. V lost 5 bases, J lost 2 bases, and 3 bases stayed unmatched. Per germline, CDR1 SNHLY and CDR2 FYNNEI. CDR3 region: CASSSGTAYEQYF. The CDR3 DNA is TGTGCCAGCAGTTCCGGGACAGCCTACGAGCAGTACTTC.

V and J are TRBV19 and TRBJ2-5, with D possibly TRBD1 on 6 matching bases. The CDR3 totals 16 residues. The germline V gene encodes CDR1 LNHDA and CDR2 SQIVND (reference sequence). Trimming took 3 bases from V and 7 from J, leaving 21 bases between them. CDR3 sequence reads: CASSMGAYGNLRTQYF. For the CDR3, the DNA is TGTGCCAGTAGTATGGGGGCATACGGAAACCTACGGACCCAGTACTTC.

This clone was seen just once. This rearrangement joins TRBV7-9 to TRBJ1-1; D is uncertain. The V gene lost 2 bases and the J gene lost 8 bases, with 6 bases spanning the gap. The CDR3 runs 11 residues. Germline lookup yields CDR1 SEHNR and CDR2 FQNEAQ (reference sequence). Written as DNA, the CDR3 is TGTGCCAGCAGCTTAACCGGGGAAGCTTTCTTT. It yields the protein CASSLTGEAFF.

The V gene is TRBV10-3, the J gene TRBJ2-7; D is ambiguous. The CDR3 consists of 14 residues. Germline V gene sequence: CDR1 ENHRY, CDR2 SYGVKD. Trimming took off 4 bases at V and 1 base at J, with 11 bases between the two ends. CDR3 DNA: TGTGCCATCAGTGCTTTCTCTAGTTCCTACGAGCAGTACTTC. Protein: CAISAFSSSYEQYF.

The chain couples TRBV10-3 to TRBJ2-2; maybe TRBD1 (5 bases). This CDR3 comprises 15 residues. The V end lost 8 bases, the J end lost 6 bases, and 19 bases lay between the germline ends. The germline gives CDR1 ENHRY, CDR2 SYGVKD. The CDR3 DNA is TGTGCCATCTTAGACCCCCTTAGACAGTCCGGGGAGCTGTTTTTT. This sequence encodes CAILDPLRQSGELFF.

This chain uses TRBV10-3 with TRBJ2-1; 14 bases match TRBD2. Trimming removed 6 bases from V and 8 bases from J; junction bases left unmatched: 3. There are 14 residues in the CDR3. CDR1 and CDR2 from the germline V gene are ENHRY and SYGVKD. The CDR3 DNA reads TGTGCCATCAGGGGGACTAGCGGGAGCTATGAGCAGTTCTTC. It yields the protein CAIRGTSGSYEQFF.

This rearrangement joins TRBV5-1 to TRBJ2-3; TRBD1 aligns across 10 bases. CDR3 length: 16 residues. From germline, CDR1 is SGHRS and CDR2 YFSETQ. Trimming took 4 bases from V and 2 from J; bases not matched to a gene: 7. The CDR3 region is CASSHRGTGVTDTQYF. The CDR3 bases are TGCGCCAGCAGCCATAGGGGGACAGGGGTCACAGATACGCAGTATTTT. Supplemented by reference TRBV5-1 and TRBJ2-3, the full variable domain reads KAGVTQTPRYLIKTRGQQVTLSCSPISGHRSVSWYQQTPGQGLQFLFEYFSETQRNKGNFPGRFSGRQFSNSRSEMNVSTLELGDSALYLCASSHRGTGVTDTQYFGPGTRLTVL.

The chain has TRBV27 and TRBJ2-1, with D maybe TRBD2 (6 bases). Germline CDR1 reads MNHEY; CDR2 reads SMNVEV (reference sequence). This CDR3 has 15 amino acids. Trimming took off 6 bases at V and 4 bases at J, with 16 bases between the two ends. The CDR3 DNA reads TGTGCCAGCAGGACCTTAGCGGTCTCTTACAATGAGCAGTTCTTC. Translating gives CASRTLAVSYNEQFF.